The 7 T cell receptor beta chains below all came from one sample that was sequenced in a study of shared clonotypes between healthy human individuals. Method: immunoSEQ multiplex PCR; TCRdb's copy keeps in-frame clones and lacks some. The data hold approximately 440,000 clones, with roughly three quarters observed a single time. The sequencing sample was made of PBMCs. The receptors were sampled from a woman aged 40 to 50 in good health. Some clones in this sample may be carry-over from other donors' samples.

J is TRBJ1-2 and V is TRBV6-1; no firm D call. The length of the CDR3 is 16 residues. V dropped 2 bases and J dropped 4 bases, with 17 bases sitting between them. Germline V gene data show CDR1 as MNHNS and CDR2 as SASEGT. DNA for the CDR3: TGTGCCAGCAGTGAAATAGGGTACCGGTCGGCCTATGGCTACACCTTC. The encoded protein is CASSEIGYRSAYGYTF.

DNA for the CDR3: TGTGCCAGCAGCCCAAACGGGCAGGGGGTCACTGAAGCTTTCTTT. Amino acids: CASSPNGQGVTEAFF. This chain uses TRBV11-2 with TRBJ1-1, with 7 nucleotides matching TRBD1. Germline CDR1 and CDR2: SGHAT and FQNNGV. The V and J ends lost 5 bases and 4 bases, in that order; junction bases with no gene match: 10. CDR3 length: 15 residues. The entire variable domain, with the rest obtained from reference TRBV11-2 and TRBJ1-1, is as follows: EAGVAQSPRYKIIEKRQSVAFWCNPISGHATLYWYQQILGQGPKLLIQFQNNGVVDDSQLPKDRFSAERLKGVDSTLKIQPAKLEDSAVYLCASSPNGQGVTEAFFGQGTRLTVV.

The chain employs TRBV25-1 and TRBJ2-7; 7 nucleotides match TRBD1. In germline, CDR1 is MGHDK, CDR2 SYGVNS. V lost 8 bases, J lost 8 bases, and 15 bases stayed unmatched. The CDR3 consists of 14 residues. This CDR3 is CASVDPGTAAKQYF. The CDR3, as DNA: TGTGCCAGCGTCGATCCCGGGACAGCCGCGAAGCAGTACTTC.

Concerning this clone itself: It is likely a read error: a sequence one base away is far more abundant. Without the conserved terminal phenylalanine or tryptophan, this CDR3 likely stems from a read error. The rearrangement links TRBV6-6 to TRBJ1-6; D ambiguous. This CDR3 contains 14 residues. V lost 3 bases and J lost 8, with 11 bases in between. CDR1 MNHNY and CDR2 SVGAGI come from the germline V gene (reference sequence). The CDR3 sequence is CASSYAGVDSPLHL. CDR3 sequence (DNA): TGTGCCAGCAGTTATGCCGGGGTTGATTCACCCCTCCACCTT.

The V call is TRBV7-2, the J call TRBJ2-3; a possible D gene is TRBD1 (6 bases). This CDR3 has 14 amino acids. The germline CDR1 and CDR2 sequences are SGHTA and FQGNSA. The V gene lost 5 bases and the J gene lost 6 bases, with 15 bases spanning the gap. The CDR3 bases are TGTGCCAGCAGCGCGAACAGGGTCGGCGATACGCAGTATTTT. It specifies CASSANRVGDTQYF. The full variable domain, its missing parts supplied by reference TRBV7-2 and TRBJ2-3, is GAGVSQSPSNKVTEKGKDVELRCDPISGHTALYWYRQSLGQGLEFLIYFQGNSAPDKSGLPSDRFSAERTGGSVSTLTIQRTQQEDSAVYLCASSANRVGDTQYFGPGTRLTVL.

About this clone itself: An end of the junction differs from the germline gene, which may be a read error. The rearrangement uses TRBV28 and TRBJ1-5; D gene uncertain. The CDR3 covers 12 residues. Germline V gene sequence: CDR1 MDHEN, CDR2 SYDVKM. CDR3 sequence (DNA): TGTGCCAGCAGTGATACTCATCAGCCCCGGCGTTTT. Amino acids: CASSDTHQPRRF.

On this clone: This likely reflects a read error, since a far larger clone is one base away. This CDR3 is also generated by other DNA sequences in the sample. Here the CDR3 DNA reads TGTGCTAGCAATTCCCGACCCCCGCGCCGCTATGGCTACACCTTC. The encoded protein is CASNSRPPRRYGYTF. The V gene is TRBV28, the J gene TRBJ1-2; no reliable D call. The germline CDR1 and CDR2 sequences are MDHEN and SYDVKM. The length of the CDR3 is 15 residues.